These 5 T cell receptor beta chains were sequenced from one sample in a study of tumor-infiltrating lymphocytes in primary liver carcinoma (dated by TCRdb to about 2017). Sequenced on an Illumina HiSeq 2500. TCRbeta-specific cDNA was reverse-transcribed from roughly 500 ng total RNA using a constant-region primer and ProtoScript II reverse transcriptase. Three nested multiplex PCR rounds, following a slightly modified ARM-PCR procedure, were used to build the TCRbeta libraries. Multiplex TRBV1-TRBV30 forward primers and a Cbeta reverse primer were used in the first two PCR rounds, each of which was run for around 9 cycles. TCRdb reworked the public reads: Q25 trimming with fastp, MiXCR clone assembly, productive beta chains retained. Rows with one shared CDR3 protein collapse into an entry with the most common genes and DNA. Recorded for this sample are around 330,000 distinct CDR3 sequences; approximately 58% of them occurred a single time. The ten largest clones add up to approximately 17% of the sample.

RNA from unsorted whole blood was extracted with TRIzol reagent, and germline DNA was obtained with the DNeasy Blood & Tissue kit. The specimen was peripheral blood. The receptors were gathered from a woman between 25 and 40 years old with primary liver carcinoma and hepatitis B virus infection.

Points on this clonotype: Given a much more abundant clone one base away, this may be a read error. A read error is likely, as this CDR3 ends without the conserved phenylalanine or tryptophan. CDR3 sequence reads: CSVEVSYEQYL. The DNA of the CDR3 is TGCAGCGTTGAGGTGTCCTACGAGCAGTACTTA. The V gene is TRBV29-1, the J gene TRBJ2-7, with unresolved D. Between the trimmed V and J ends, which lost 3 bases and 1 base, there was a span of 4 bases. CDR3 length: 11 residues. Germline assignment: CDR1 SQVTM and CDR2 ANQGSEA.

This clonotype was detected ten times or more. The CDR3 nucleotides are TGTGCCATCAGTGAGGACGTAGGTGAGCAGTTCTTC. Translation gives CAISEDVGEQFF. The chain recombines TRBV10-3 with TRBJ2-1; no reliable D call. V was pared by 2 bases and J by 9 bases, with 8 bases between. The CDR3 is 12 residues long. The germline V gene has CDR1 ENHRY and CDR2 SYGVKD.

About this clonotype itself: As the CDR3 is not closed by the conserved phenylalanine or tryptophan, this likely results from a read error. The rearrangement uses TRBV6-5 and TRBJ2-7; a weak D match, TRBD1 (5 bases). The CDR3 has 15 residues. The germline V gene has CDR1 MNHEY and CDR2 SVGAGI. CDR3 protein: CANSYKDISSYEQYI. CDR3 in DNA: TGTGCCAACAGTTACAAGGACATCAGCTCCTACGAGCAGTACATC.

This clonotype was seen a handful of times. This chain links TRBV6-5 with TRBJ2-7; 7 bases align to TRBD1. Unmatched junction bases numbered 6, after V lost 2 bases and J lost 8 bases. Germline V gives CDR1 MNHEY, CDR2 SVGAGI. The CDR3 loop spans 13 amino acids. In nucleotides, the CDR3 is TGTGCCAGCAGTTACCGCGGACAGGCCAAGCAGTACTTC. It is translated as CASSYRGQAKQYF.

Comments on this clonotype: This could be a read error, since a much larger clone is one nucleotide away. V and J are TRBV4-3 and TRBJ2-4; 8 bases align to TRBD2. Germline assignment: CDR1 LGHNA and CDR2 YSLEER. This CDR3 contains 15 residues. The CDR3 DNA follows: TGCGCCAGCAGCAAGAGTTACCTAGCGGGCCCGATTCATTACTTC. It specifies CASSKSYLAGPIHYF.